These T cell receptor beta chains were read from a single sample in a study of T-cell memory formation after mild COVID-19. MiXCR was run by TCRdb on the 5' RACE reads, yielding one entry per CDR3 protein. The top ten clones hold around 13% of a sample with around 340,000 distinct CDR3 sequences, around a fifth of them seen once. Source material: PBMCs or a T cell subset sorted from them (not recorded which). The receptors were sampled from an adult woman who had mild COVID-19 (a few samples of this study predate the infection). Cell type and time point are not known. CDR3s include the opening cysteine and the closing phenylalanine or tryptophan. The order of the fields is J gene, D gene, clone size, V gene, CDR3 DNA, CDR3 protein. A D gene is named only where the DNA matches it firmly. Some rows mark clone size as missing; the rest say once, few, many or name a class of expanded clone.

TRBJ2-1 TRBD2 few TRBV7-2 TGTGCCAGCAGCTTAGCGGCTAGCGGGACCTTTAGGAATGAGCAGTTCTTC CASSLAASGTFRNEQFF
TRBJ2-7 TRBD1 once TRBV6-1 TGTGCCAGCAGTGTGTGGGACAGCGCCTACGAGCAGTACTTC CASSVWDSAYEQYF
TRBJ1-5 TRBD1 few TRBV7-8 TGTGCCAGCAGCGCAACAGGGGGCTACGGGCGGGGAGCTCGGCATTTT CASSATGGYGRGARHF
TRBJ2-1 . many TRBV20-1 TGCAGTGCTTCAAAAGGGGGGAGCTCCTACAATGAGCAGTTCTTC CSASKGGSSYNEQFF
TRBJ2-1 . . TRBV15 TGTGCCACCAGCAGAGATATGGCAGGAACCTACAATGAGCAGTTCTTC CATSRDMAGTYNEQFF
TRBJ2-7 TRBD1 . TRBV29-1 TGCAGCGGCAAGGGACAGGGGGCCAGTGAGCAGTACTTC CSGKGQGASEQYF
TRBJ2-7 TRBD2 . TRBV6-5 TGTGCCAGCAGAACCCTACGCGGGGGGGGCGAGCAGTACTTC CASRTLRGGGEQYF
TRBJ2-7 . many TRBV7-7 TGTGCTAGCAGCCCCTCTTTCCTCTCCTACGAGCAGTACTTC CASSPSFLSYEQYF
TRBJ2-1 . few TRBV5-6 TGTGCCAGCAGCTTGGGTCTCCACCACAATGAGCAGTTCTTC CASSLGLHHNEQFF
TRBJ2-1 TRBD2 few TRBV4-2 TGTGCCAGCAGCCAAGATGTCTCGGCGGGAGATGAGCAGTTCTTC CASSQDVSAGDEQFF
TRBJ2-3 TRBD2 many TRBV6-1 TGTGCCAGCAGTGACCCAGCGGGGGCCTCCACAGATACGCAGTATTTT CASSDPAGASTDTQYF